These 32 T cell receptor beta chains originate from one sample sequenced in a study of blood T cell repertoires in COVID-19. The data were produced by immunoSEQ multiplex PCR, yet TCRdb's version contains in-frame clones alone and is incomplete. The sample gives 140,000 to 150,000 clones, more than 75% of which show up once; 10% to 12% is in the top ten. Sequenced: PBMCs or T cells enriched from blood (not recorded which). The receptors were sampled from a man aged 60 to 69 who had recovered from COVID-19.

This chain joins TRBV28 and TRBJ1-1; D unresolved. CDR3 length: 13 amino acids. Germline V CDR1 and CDR2: MDHEN, SYDVKM. V lost 5 bases to trimming and J lost 2 bases, with 9 bases between them. The CDR3 bases are TGTGCCAGCAGTCTAGTGGTTAACACTGAAGCTTTCTTT. Translated, it gives CASSLVVNTEAFF.

The chain is built from TRBV6-6 and TRBJ2-1; D ambiguous. This CDR3 spans 12 amino acids. Germline V CDR1 and CDR2: MNHNY, SVGAGI (reference sequence). The germline V and J ends were trimmed by 9 bases and 5 bases, with 11 bases remaining between them. In DNA, the CDR3 is TGTGCCAGTCGGGTGACTGACAATGAGCAGTTCTTC. Translation gives CASRVTDNEQFF.

The chain recombines TRBV6-6 with TRBJ1-2; D remains ambiguous. The CDR3 totals 13 residues. Trimming removed 4 bases at V and 2 bases at J, with 8 bases between. Germline assignment: CDR1 MNHNY and CDR2 SVGAGI (reference sequence). The CDR3 here is CASSSGINYGYTF. Here the CDR3 DNA reads TGTGCCAGCAGTTCCGGGATAAACTATGGCTACACCTTC.

This chain uses TRBV11-2 with TRBJ2-2, with 7 bases lining up with TRBD2. The germline gives CDR1 SGHAT, CDR2 FQNNGV. The V and J ends lost 1 base and 2 bases, in that order; junction bases with no gene match: 4. The CDR3 is made up of 16 amino acids. Here the CDR3 DNA reads TGTGCCAGCAGCTTAGTGTTAGCGGGCAACACCGGGGAGCTGTTTTTT. It specifies CASSLVLAGNTGELFF.

The CDR3: CASNLANYGYTF. The CDR3 bases are TGTGCCAGCAACCTAGCTAACTATGGCTACACCTTC. J is TRBJ1-2 and V is TRBV28; D is ambiguous. The germline V gene has CDR1 MDHEN and CDR2 SYDVKM. This CDR3 region has 12 residues. V lost 7 bases and J lost 0, with 6 bases in between.

V is TRBV10-3 and J is TRBJ2-2, with 12 bases lining up with TRBD2. With 3 bases clipped from V and 4 bases from J, the junction kept 6 bases outside the gene matches. Per the germline V gene, CDR1 is ENHRY and CDR2 is SYGVKD. This CDR3 is 17 amino acids long. The CDR3 loop reads CAISDRLAGGPTGELFF. The DNA of the CDR3 is TGTGCCATCAGTGACCGTCTAGCGGGAGGGCCCACCGGGGAGCTGTTTTTT.

The chain combines TRBV7-6 with TRBJ2-5, with D unclear. Germline lookup yields CDR1 SGHVS and CDR2 FNYEAQ. The length of the CDR3 is 14 residues. The ends were cut back, 1 base at V and 1 base at J, with 7 bases in the middle. The CDR3: CASSLGLVQETQYF. CDR3 nucleotides: TGTGCCAGCAGCTTAGGGCTAGTCCAAGAGACCCAGTACTTC.

The rearrangement links TRBV30 to TRBJ2-6; no firm D call. V was shortened by 2 bases and J by 6 bases, with 2 bases between the two germline ends. The CDR3 is 11 amino acids. The germline gives CDR1 GTSNPN, CDR2 SVGIG (reference sequence). The CDR3 region is CAWSQANVLTF. Here the CDR3 DNA reads TGTGCCTGGAGTCAGGCCAACGTCCTGACTTTC.

The V gene is TRBV6-5, the J gene TRBJ1-5; D may be TRBD1 (6 bases). Trimming left V 2 bases short and J 0 bases short, with 8 bases between. Germline V gene sequence: CDR1 MNHEY, CDR2 SVGAGI. The length of the CDR3 is 15 residues. CDR3 coding DNA: TGTGCCAGCAGTTACGGACAGAATAGCAATCAGCCCCAGCATTTT. Translated: CASSYGQNSNQPQHF.

This sequence joins TRBV21-1 and TRBJ2-2; TRBD1 reflects the table's D call only, with no check against the DNA. TRBV21-1 is reported as a pseudogene. The CDR3 runs 15 residues. The CDR3 reads CARRTARKNTGELFF. The CDR3 nucleotides read TGTGCCAGACGGACAGCCCGAAAGAACACCGGGGAGCTGTTTTTT.

This chain uses TRBV19 with TRBJ2-5; D is perhaps TRBD1 (5 bases). This CDR3 is built from 15 residues. V shed 5 bases and J shed 2 bases, with 15 bases lying between them. Germline V gene sequence: CDR1 LNHDA, CDR2 SQIVND (reference sequence). The CDR3 bases are TGTGCCAGTAGTTTTCAGGGCTACCCACAAGAGACCCAGTACTTC. This codes for CASSFQGYPQETQYF.

The gene calls are TRBV18 and TRBJ1-2; 9 bases line up with TRBD1. Germline V gene data show CDR1 as KGHSH and CDR2 as LQKENI. V was clipped by 5 bases and J by 3 bases; unmatched bases: 4. This CDR3 contains 14 residues. The CDR3 region has the DNA TGTGCCAGCTCATCACAGGGGGCGGACTATGGCTACACCTTC. Amino acid sequence: CASSSQGADYGYTF.

This sequence joins TRBV15 and TRBJ1-5, with a weak D call TRBD1 (6 bases). Trimming removed 3 bases from V and 3 bases from J, with 18 bases in between. Germline V gene data show CDR1 as LNHNV and CDR2 as YYDKDF (reference sequence). There are 17 residues in the CDR3. The DNA of the CDR3 is TGTGCCACCAGCAGGTCCCACAGGGATCGTCCCAATCAGCCCCAGCATTTT. Protein sequence: CATSRSHRDRPNQPQHF. Full variable domain (outside the CDR3, taken from reference TRBV15 and TRBJ1-5): DAMVIQNPRYQVTQFGKPVTLSCSQTLNHNVMYWYQQKSSQAPKLLFHYYDKDFNNEADTPDNFQSRRPNTSFCFLDIRSPGLGDTAMYLCATSRSHRDRPNQPQHFGDGTRLSIL.

This chain uses TRBV7-9 with TRBJ2-3; 7 nucleotides agree with TRBD2. Trimming at V came to 4 bases and at J to 5 bases, leaving 12 bases not matched to a gene. CDR1 and CDR2 (germline): SEHNR, FQNEAQ (reference sequence). The CDR3 sequence is 16 residues long. Written as DNA, the CDR3 is TGTGCCAGCAGCTCCACAAGACGACTAGCTAGAGATACGCAGTATTTT. Protein: CASSSTRRLARDTQYF. Together with reference TRBV7-9 and TRBJ2-3, the CDR3 gives the full variable domain: DTGVSQNPRHKITKRGQNVTFRCDPISEHNRLYWYRQTLGQGPEFLTYFQNEAQLEKSRLLSDRFSAERPKGSFSTLEIQRTEQGDSAMYLCASSSTRRLARDTQYFGPGTRLTVL.

This chain connects TRBV14 to TRBJ2-1, with D perhaps matching TRBD1 (7 bases). The CDR3 contains 17 residues. Trimming stripped 4 bases from V and 1 base from J, with 17 bases between. The V gene's germline CDR1 is SGHDN and CDR2 FVKESK. In DNA, the CDR3 is TGTGCCAGCAGCCCTTCCACAGGGGAGGCGTCCTACAATGAGCAGTTCTTC. It is translated as CASSPSTGEASYNEQFF.

The rearrangement links TRBV28 to TRBJ2-1; D is possibly TRBD2 (6 bases). The CDR3 totals 15 residues. The V and J ends lost 4 bases and 2 bases respectively, with 12 bases between them. In germline, CDR1 is MDHEN, CDR2 SYDVKM. CDR3 DNA: TGTGCCAGCAGTTCGGGGGACGGGGCCTACAATGAGCAGTTCTTC. Its translation is CASSSGDGAYNEQFF.

The chain is built from TRBV5-1 and TRBJ2-6; D unresolved. V was clipped by 4 bases and J by 2 bases, with 13 bases between them. The CDR3 totals 16 residues. Germline CDR1 is SGHRS and CDR2 is YFSETQ. Written as DNA, the CDR3 is TGCGCCAGCAGCCCCGCCCCCCGGGCTGGGGCCAACGTCCTGACTTTC. Its protein is CASSPAPRAGANVLTF.

The V and J genes are TRBV18 and TRBJ2-2; a possible D gene is TRBD1 (6 bases). Germline lookup yields CDR1 KGHSH and CDR2 LQKENI. The CDR3 is made up of 15 amino acids. The V and J ends lost 4 bases and 4 bases respectively, with 13 bases between them. CDR3 in amino acids: CASSQNRDSTGELFF. The CDR3 DNA is TGTGCCAGCTCACAAAACAGGGATAGCACCGGGGAGCTGTTTTTT.

V gene TRBV6-5 combines with J gene TRBJ1-2; D unclear. V lost 6 bases, J lost 4 bases, and 9 bases lay in between. This CDR3 is 12 amino acids long. Germline V lookup: CDR1 MNHEY, CDR2 SVGAGI. This chain's CDR3 is CASSLGPYGYTF. CDR3 DNA: TGTGCCAGCAGCCTGGGCCCCTATGGCTACACCTTC.

The V and J genes are TRBV3-1 (or the pseudogene TRBV3-2) and TRBJ2-1; D is perhaps TRBD1 (5 bases). Germline CDR1 LGHDT, CDR2 YNNKEL (reference sequence). This CDR3 has 12 residues. The V gene lost 1 base and the J gene lost 15 bases, with 13 bases spanning the gap. DNA for the CDR3: TGTGCCAGCAGCCAAGGGACACCCCATTTGTTCTTC. Residues: CASSQGTPHLFF.

The V and J genes are TRBV11-2 and TRBJ2-1; tentative D call: TRBD1 (6 bases). Trimming cost V 4 bases and J 3 bases, with 10 bases left between them. This CDR3 contains 14 residues. Germline assignment: CDR1 SGHAT and CDR2 FQNNGV. The chain's CDR3 is CASSSTTGYNEQFF. The DNA of the CDR3 is TGTGCCAGCAGCTCGACGACAGGCTACAATGAGCAGTTCTTC.

This clone was recorded once. This chain uses TRBV7-8 with TRBJ2-7, with unresolved D. This CDR3 is 13 amino acids long. Looked up from germline, CDR1 is SGHVS and CDR2 is FQNEAQ. Trimming left V 2 bases short and J 2 bases short, with 7 bases between. Written as DNA, the CDR3 is TGTGCCAGCAGCTTAAGAAGCCCCTACGAGCAGTACTTC. Its protein is CASSLRSPYEQYF.

V usage is TRBV27 and J usage is TRBJ2-7; TRBD1 might be the D (6 bases). This CDR3 has 16 amino acids. Germline V gene data show CDR1 as MNHEY and CDR2 as SMNVEV (reference sequence). Trimming pared 6 bases from V and 5 bases from J, leaving 23 bases between. This CDR3 reads CASSAGRGHYRHEQYF. In DNA, the CDR3 is TGTGCCAGCAGCGCTGGCCGGGGACACTATCGCCACGAGCAGTACTTC.

The chain recombines TRBV5-8 with TRBJ1-1; D is uncertain. This CDR3 has 10 residues. V lost 4 bases and J 10 bases, leaving 8 bases between the germline ends. The V gene's germline CDR1 is SGHTS and CDR2 YDEGEE. For the CDR3, the DNA is TGTGCCAGCAGCCGAGGTGCAGCTTTCTTT. Residues: CASSRGAAFF.

This sequence joins TRBV19 and TRBJ1-6; 8 positions agree with TRBD1. The V segment lost 8 bases and the J segment 7 bases; nucleotides outside the gene matches: 1. Germline values: CDR1 LNHDA, CDR2 SQIVND (reference sequence). The length of the CDR3 is 12 residues. Here the CDR3 DNA reads TGTGCCAGTGGGACAGGCAATTCACCCCTCCACTTT. Protein sequence: CASGTGNSPLHF. Combining the CDR3 with reference TRBV19 and TRBJ1-6 gives the whole variable domain DGGITQSPKYLFRKEGQNVTLSCEQNLNHDAMYWYRQDPGQGLRLIYYSQIVNDFQKGDIAEGYSVSREKKESFPLTVTSAQKNPTAFYLCASGTGNSPLHFGNGTRLTVT.

This chain links TRBV30 with TRBJ1-5, with D unresolved. The CDR3 has 12 residues. Germline V lookup: CDR1 GTSNPN, CDR2 SVGIG (reference sequence). V was trimmed by 2 bases and J by 7 bases, leaving 9 bases between them. CDR3 in amino acids: CAWSTRGQPQHF. In DNA, the CDR3 is TGTGCCTGGAGTACTCGCGGGCAGCCCCAGCATTTT.

This chain connects TRBV24-1 to TRBJ2-5; TRBD2 aligns across 14 bases. V shed 10 bases and J 4 bases; nucleotides not matched to a gene: 7. Germline V gives CDR1 KGHDR, CDR2 SFDVKD. This CDR3 spans 15 amino acids. DNA of the CDR3: TGTGCCACAGCTTCCGGGACTAGCGGGAGAGAGACCCAGTACTTC. Translation: CATASGTSGRETQYF.

The chain is built from TRBV24-1 and TRBJ2-2, with 7 nucleotides matching TRBD1. J was trimmed by 4 bases and V by 6 bases; bases with no gene match: 7. Germline V gene sequence: CDR1 KGHDR, CDR2 SFDVKD. This CDR3 is 15 amino acids long. The CDR3 loop reads CATSMGQRITGELFF. The CDR3 DNA reads TGTGCCACCAGTATGGGACAGCGGATCACCGGGGAGCTGTTTTTT.

The rearrangement uses TRBV5-4 and TRBJ2-2, with TRBD2 matching over 9 bases. This CDR3 is 16 amino acids long. Looked up from germline, CDR1 is SGHNT and CDR2 is YYREEE (reference sequence). Trimming took 3 bases from V and 2 from J; bases not matched to a gene: 5. CDR3 amino acids: CASSSGLALNTGELFF. The CDR3 DNA reads as TGTGCCAGCAGCTCTGGACTAGCGCTAAACACCGGGGAGCTGTTTTTT. The full variable domain, in which reference TRBV5-4 and TRBJ2-2 provide the parts outside the CDR3, is ETGVTQSPTHLIKTRGQQVTLRCSSQSGHNTVSWYQQALGQGPQFIFQYYREEENGRGNFPPRFSGLQFPNYSSELNVNALELDDSALYLCASSSGLALNTGELFFGEGSRLTVL.

This clone is a singleton in its sample. The gene calls are TRBV19 and TRBJ2-7; TRBD1 matches 8 bases. Germline-derived CDR1 and CDR2 are LNHDA and SQIVND (reference sequence). This CDR3 contains 14 residues. The V segment lost 3 bases and the J segment 0 bases; nucleotides outside the gene matches: 1. The CDR3 nucleotides read TGTGCCAGTAGTATGGGACAGGTCTCCTACGAGCAGTACTTC. This sequence encodes CASSMGQVSYEQYF. The variable domain in full, completed from reference TRBV19 and TRBJ2-7, reads DGGITQSPKYLFRKEGQNVTLSCEQNLNHDAMYWYRQDPGQGLRLIYYSQIVNDFQKGDIAEGYSVSREKKESFPLTVTSAQKNPTAFYLCASSMGQVSYEQYFGPGTRLTVT.

This CDR3 is CASSPQGNIQETQYF. The CDR3, as DNA: TGTGCCAGCAGCCCTCAGGGGAACATCCAAGAGACCCAGTACTTC. The rearrangement links TRBV5-4 to TRBJ2-5; weak D call: TRBD1 (6 bases). Trimming removed 4 bases at V and 1 base at J, with 14 bases between. CDR3 length: 15 amino acids. The germline CDR1 and CDR2 sequences are SGHNT and YYREEE (reference sequence).

The rearrangement joins TRBV19 to TRBJ1-5; possible D gene TRBD1, 6 bases. Looked up from germline, CDR1 is LNHDA and CDR2 is SQIVND (reference sequence). This CDR3 region has 14 residues. The V end lost 3 bases, the J end lost 5 bases, and 11 bases lay between the germline ends. The CDR3 DNA reads TGTGCCAGTAGTATCCGGGACAATGATCAGCCCCAGCATTTT. This sequence encodes CASSIRDNDQPQHF.